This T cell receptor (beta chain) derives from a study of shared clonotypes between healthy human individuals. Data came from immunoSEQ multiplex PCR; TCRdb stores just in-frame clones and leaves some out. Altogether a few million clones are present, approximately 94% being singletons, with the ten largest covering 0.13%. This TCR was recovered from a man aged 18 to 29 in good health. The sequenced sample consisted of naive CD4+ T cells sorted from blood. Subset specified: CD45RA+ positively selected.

CDR3 sequence (DNA): TGTGTCCCGGCGCTGGGGGACCGACAAACTGAAGCTTTCTTT. Translated, it gives CVPALGDRQTEAFF. The chain combines TRBV21-1 with TRBJ1-1. TRBV21-1 is classified as a pseudogene. This CDR3 has 14 amino acids.